This TCR beta chain was obtained from a study of PD-1 blockade in classical Hodgkin lymphoma. Data came from immunoSEQ multiplex PCR; TCRdb stores just in-frame clones and leaves some out. The repertoire holds 17,000 or so clones, with more than 75% as singletons. No patient escaped relapse after autologous stem cell transplantation, and brentuximab vedotin exposure varied. Each best response was a complete response, a partial response or progressive disease. The study, taken as a whole, reports: Patients starting nivolumab less than 1 year after ASCT had lower diversity and were excluded from later analyses. TCR diversity rose significantly by C4D1 in CD4+ but not CD8+ cells.

V was trimmed by 5 bases and J by 4 bases, leaving 15 bases between them. This CDR3 contains 15 residues. Looked up from germline, CDR1 is SGHVS and CDR2 is FNYEAQ. As to this clone: Its antigen is not identified.

The clonotype was recovered from a human donor with classical Hodgkin lymphoma. The V call is TRBV7-6, the J call TRBJ2-1; D call uncertain. The sample here was peripheral blood mononuclear cells (PBMCs), taken before the second cycle of nivolumab. The CDR3 sequence is CASSPRRMGYNEQFF. CDR3 nucleotide sequence: TGTGCCAGCAGCCCCCGACGGATGGGGTACAATGAGCAGTTCTTC.